This TCR beta chain was sequenced during a study of blood T cells in healthy people across ages. Findings and caveats of the study: Age brought a roughly linear fall in TCR beta diversity measured per million T cells. Long-lived donors had more naive CD4+ cells and higher diversity than aged donors.

Every sample yielded at least 6 million isolated PBMCs. As concerns this clonotype: Its antigen is not known.

Using a J-beta primer mix together with a sample-barcoded 5' primer, a second PCR was run for about 6 to 11 cycles. Each cDNA molecule was tagged by a template-switch adaptor with 12 random nucleotides. TCRdb reprocessed the 5' RACE reads via MiXCR and lists one record per CDR3 protein. The sample lists roughly 1.5 million distinct CDR3 sequences, around 40% occurring once. CDR3 length equals 15 residues. From germline, CDR1 is DFQATT and CDR2 SNEGSKA (reference sequence). Trimming left V 3 bases short and J 3 bases short, with 15 bases between. Material for sequencing was blood. The clonotype comes from a woman between 18 and 29 years old in good health. The chain uses TRBV20-1 and TRBJ1-5, with D maybe TRBD1 (5 bases). The CDR3 coding sequence is TGCAGTGCTAGCCGCCGCAGGGTCCCCAATCAGCCCCAGCATTTT. This translates into CSASRRRVPNQPQHF.